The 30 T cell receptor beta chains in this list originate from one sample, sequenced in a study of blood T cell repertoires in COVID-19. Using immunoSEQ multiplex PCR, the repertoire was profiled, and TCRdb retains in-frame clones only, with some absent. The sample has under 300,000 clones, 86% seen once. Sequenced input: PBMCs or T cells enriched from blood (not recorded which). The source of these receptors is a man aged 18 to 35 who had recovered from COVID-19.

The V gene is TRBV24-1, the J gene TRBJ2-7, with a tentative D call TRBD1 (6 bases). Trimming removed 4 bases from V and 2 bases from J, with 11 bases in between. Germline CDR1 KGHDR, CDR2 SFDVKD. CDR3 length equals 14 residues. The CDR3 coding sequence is TGTGCCACCAGTGAAGGGGGACGGGCCTACGAGCAGTACTTC. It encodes CATSEGGRAYEQYF.

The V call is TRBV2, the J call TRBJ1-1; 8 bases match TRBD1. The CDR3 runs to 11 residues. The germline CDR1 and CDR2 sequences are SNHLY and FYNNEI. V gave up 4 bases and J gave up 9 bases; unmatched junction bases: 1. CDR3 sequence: CASSGTGKAFF. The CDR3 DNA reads TGTGCCAGCAGTGGGACAGGGAAAGCTTTCTTT. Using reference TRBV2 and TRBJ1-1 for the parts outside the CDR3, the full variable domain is EPEVTQTPSHQVTQMGQEVILRCVPISNHLYFYWYRQILGQKVEFLVSFYNNEISEKSEIFDDQFSVERPDGSNFTLKIRSTKLEDSAMYFCASSGTGKAFFGQGTRLTVV.

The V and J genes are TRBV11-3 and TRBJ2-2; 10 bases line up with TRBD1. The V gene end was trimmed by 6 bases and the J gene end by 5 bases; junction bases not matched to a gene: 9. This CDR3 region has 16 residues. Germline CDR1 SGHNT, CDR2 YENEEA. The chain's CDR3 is CASRPIWTGGTGELFF. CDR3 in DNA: TGTGCCAGCAGACCTATTTGGACAGGGGGTACCGGGGAGCTGTTTTTT.

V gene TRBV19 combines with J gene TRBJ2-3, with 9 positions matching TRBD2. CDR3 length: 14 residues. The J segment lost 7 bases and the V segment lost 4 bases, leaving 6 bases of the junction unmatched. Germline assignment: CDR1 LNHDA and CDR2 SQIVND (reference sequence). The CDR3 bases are TGTGCCAGTAGTAGCGGGGGGGCCCCGAATACGCAGTATTTT. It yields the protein CASSSGGAPNTQYF.

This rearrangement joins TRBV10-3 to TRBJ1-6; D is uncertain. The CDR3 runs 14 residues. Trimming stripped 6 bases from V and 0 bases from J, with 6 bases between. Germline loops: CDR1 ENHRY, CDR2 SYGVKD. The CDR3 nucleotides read TGTGCCATCAGGGGGAGCTCCTATAATTCACCCCTCCACTTT. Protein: CAIRGSSYNSPLHF.

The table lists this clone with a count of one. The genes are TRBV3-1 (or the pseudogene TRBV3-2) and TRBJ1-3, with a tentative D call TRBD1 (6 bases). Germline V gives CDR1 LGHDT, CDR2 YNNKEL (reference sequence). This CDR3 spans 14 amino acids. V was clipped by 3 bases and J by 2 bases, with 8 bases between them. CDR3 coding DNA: TGTGCCAGCAGCCACCGGGACACTGGAAACACCATATATTTT. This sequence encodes CASSHRDTGNTIYF.

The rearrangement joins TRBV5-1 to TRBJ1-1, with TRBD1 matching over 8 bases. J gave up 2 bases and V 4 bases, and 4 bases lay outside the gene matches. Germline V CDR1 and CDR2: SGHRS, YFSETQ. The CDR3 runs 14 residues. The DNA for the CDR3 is TGCGCCAGCAGCATGGACAGGGCCAACACTGAAGCTTTCTTT. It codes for CASSMDRANTEAFF.

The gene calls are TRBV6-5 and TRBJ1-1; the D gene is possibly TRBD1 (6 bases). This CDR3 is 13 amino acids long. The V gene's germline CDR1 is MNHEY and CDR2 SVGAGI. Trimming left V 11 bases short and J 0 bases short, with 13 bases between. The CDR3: CAVLDSMNTEAFF. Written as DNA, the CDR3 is TGTGCCGTTCTGGACAGTATGAACACTGAAGCTTTCTTT.

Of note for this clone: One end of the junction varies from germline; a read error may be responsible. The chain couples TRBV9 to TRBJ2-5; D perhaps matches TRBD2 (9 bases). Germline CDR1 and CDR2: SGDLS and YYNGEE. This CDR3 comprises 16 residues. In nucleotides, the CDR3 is TGTGCCAGCAGCTCAGGGGGCGGGGGGGCCCAAGAGGCCCAGTACTTC. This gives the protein CASSSGGGGAQEAQYF.

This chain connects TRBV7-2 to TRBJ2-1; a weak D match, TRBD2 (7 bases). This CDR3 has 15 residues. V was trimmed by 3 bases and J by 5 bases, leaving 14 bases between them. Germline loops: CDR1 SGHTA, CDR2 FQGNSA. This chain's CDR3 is CASSFRVGGHNEQFF. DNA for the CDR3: TGTGCCAGCAGCTTTAGGGTCGGGGGGCACAATGAGCAGTTCTTC.

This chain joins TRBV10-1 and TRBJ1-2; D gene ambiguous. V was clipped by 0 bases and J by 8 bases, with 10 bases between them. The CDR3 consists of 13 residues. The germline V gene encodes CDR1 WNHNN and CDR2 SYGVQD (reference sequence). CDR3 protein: CASSESTDGGYTF. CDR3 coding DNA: TGCGCCAGCAGTGAGTCTACAGATGGGGGCTACACCTTC.

The CDR3 region has the DNA TGTGCCAGCAGTTACGGGGACAGATCAATGGGGGAGACCCAGTACTTC. It translates to CASSYGDRSMGETQYF. The chain has TRBV6-6 and TRBJ2-5, with 7 positions matching TRBD1. This CDR3 has 16 amino acids. J was trimmed by 5 bases and V by 2 bases; bases with no gene match: 11. In germline, CDR1 is MNHNY, CDR2 SVGAGI (reference sequence).

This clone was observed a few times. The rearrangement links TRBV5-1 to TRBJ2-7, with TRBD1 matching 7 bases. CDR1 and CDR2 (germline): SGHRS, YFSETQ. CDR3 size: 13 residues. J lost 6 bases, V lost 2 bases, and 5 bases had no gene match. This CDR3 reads CASSFLSGGEQYF. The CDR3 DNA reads TGCGCCAGCAGCTTCTTGTCAGGGGGCGAGCAGTACTTC.

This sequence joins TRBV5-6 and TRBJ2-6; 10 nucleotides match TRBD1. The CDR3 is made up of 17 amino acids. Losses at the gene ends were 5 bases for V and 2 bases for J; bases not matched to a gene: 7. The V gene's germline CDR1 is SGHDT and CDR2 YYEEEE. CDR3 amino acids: CASRAWGQGPGANVLTF. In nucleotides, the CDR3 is TGTGCCAGCAGGGCGTGGGGACAGGGGCCTGGGGCCAACGTCCTGACTTTC.

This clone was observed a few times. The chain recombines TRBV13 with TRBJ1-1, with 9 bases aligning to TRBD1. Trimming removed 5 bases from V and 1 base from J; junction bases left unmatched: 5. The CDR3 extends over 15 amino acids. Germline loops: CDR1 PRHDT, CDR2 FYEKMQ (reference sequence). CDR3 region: CASSEPGQGNTEAFF. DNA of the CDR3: TGTGCCAGCAGCGAACCGGGACAGGGGAACACTGAAGCTTTCTTT.

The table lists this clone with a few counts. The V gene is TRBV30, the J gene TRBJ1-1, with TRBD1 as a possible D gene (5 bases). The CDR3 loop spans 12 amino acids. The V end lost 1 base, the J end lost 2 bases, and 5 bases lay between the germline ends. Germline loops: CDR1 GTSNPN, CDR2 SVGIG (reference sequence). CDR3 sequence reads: CAWSGTNTEAFF. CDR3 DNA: TGTGCCTGGAGTGGGACAAACACTGAAGCTTTCTTT.

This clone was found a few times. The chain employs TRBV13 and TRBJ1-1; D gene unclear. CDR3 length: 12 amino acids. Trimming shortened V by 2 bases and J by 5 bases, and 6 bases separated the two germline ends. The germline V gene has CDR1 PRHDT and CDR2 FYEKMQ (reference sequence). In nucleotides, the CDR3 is TGTGCCAGCAGCTTATTCGAGACTGAAGCTTTCTTT. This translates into CASSLFETEAFF. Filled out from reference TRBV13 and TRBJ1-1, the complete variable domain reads AAGVIQSPRHLIKEKRETATLKCYPIPRHDTVYWYQQGPGQDPQFLISFYEKMQSDKGSIPDRFSAQQFSDYHSELNMSSLELGDSALYFCASSLFETEAFFGQGTRLTVV.

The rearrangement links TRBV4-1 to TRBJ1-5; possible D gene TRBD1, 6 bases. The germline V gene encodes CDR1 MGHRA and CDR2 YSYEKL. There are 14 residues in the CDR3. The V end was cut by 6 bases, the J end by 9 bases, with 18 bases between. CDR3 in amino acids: CASRTTGTGAPQHF. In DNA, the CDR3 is TGCGCCAGCAGGACTACAGGGACCGGCGCGCCCCAGCATTTT.

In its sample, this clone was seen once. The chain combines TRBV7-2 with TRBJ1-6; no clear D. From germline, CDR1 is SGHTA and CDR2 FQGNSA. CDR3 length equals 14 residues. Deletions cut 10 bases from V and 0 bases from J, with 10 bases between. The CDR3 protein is CATSGSSYNSPLHF. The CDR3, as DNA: TGTGCCACCTCCGGGAGCTCCTATAATTCACCCCTCCACTTT.

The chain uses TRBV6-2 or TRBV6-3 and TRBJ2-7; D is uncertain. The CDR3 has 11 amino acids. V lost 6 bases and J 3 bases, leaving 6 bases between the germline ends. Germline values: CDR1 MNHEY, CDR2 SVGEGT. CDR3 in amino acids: CASSVSYEQYF. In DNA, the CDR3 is TGTGCCAGCAGCGTGAGCTACGAGCAGTACTTC.

In DNA, the CDR3 is TGTGCCAGCAGCCTGACTAGCCCGAACACCGGGGAGCTGTTTTTT. Protein product: CASSLTSPNTGELFF. The chain uses TRBV9 and TRBJ2-2; 7 bases align to TRBD2. The CDR3 totals 15 residues. The ends lost 4 bases at V and 0 bases at J; junction bases unmatched: 3. The germline V gene has CDR1 SGDLS and CDR2 YYNGEE. The full variable domain, completed using reference TRBV9 and TRBJ2-2, is DSGVTQTPKHLITATGQRVTLRCSPRSGDLSVYWYQQSLDQGLQFLIQYYNGEERAKGNILERFSAQQFPDLHSELNLSSLELGDSALYFCASSLTSPNTGELFFGEGSRLTVL.

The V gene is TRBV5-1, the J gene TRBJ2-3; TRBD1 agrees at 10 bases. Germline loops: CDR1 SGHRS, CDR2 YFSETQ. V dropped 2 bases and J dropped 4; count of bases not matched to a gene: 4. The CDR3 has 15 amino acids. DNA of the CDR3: TGCGCCAGCAGCTTTTCGGGACAGGGGTCAGATACGCAGTATTTT. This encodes CASSFSGQGSDTQYF.

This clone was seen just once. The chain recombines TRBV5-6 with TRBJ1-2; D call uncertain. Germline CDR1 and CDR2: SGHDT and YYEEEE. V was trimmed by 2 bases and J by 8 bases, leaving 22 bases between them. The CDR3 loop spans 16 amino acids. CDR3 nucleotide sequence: TGTGCCAGCAGCTTCTCTTGGGAGGCGTGGGCTATGGGCTACACCTTC. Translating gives CASSFSWEAWAMGYTF.

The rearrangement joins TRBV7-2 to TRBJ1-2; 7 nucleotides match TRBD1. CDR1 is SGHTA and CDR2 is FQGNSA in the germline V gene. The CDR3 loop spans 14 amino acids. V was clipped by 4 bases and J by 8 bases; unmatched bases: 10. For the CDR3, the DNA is TGTGCCAGCAGCTCGACAGGGACTTCTAGCGGCTACACCTTC. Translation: CASSSTGTSSGYTF.

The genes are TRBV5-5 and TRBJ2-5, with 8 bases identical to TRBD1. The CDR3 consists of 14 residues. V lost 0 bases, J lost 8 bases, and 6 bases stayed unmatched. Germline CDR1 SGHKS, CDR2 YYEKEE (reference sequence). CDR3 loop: CASSLEVTGETQYF. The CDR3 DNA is TGTGCCAGCAGCTTGGAAGTGACAGGGGAAACCCAGTACTTC.

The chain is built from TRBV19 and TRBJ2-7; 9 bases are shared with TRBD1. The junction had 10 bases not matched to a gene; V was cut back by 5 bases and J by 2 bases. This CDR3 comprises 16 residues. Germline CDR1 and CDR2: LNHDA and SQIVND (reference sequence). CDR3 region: CASSWGIGTGTYEQYF. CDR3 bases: TGTGCCAGTAGTTGGGGCATCGGGACAGGGACCTACGAGCAGTACTTC.

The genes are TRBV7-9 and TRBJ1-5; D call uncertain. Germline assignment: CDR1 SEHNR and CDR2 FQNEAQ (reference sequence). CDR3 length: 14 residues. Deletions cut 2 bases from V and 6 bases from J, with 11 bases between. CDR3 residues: CASSLTVSGQPQHF. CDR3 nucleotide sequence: TGTGCCAGCAGCTTAACGGTTAGCGGTCAGCCCCAGCATTTT.

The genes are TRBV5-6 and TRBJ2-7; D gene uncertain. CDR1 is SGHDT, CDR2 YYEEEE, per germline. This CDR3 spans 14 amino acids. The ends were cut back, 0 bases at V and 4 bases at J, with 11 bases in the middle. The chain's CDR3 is CASSLGQTTYEQYF. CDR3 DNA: TGTGCCAGCAGCTTGGGCCAGACGACTTACGAGCAGTACTTC.

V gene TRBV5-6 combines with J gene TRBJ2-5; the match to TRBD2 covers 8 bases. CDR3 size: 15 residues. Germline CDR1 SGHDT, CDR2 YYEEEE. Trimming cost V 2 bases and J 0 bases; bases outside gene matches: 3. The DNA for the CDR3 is TGTGCCAGCAGCTTAGTAGCGGGGAACCAAGAGACCCAGTACTTC. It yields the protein CASSLVAGNQETQYF.

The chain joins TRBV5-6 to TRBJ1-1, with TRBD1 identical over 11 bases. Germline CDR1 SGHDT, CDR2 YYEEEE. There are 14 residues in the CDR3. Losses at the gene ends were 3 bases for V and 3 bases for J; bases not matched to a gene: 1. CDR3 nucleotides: TGTGCCAGCAGCTGGGGACAGGGGGACACTGAAGCTTTCTTT. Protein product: CASSWGQGDTEAFF.